These T cell receptor beta chains were read from a single sample in a study of blood T cells in healthy people across ages. TCRdb re-analysed the 5' RACE reads in MiXCR, keeping a single row per CDR3 protein. Of 500,000 to 700,000 distinct CDR3 sequences listed, about 28% are singletons. Material for sequencing was blood. All receptors derive from a woman older than 75 in good health. Both conserved end residues are part of each CDR3. Fields, in order: V gene, J gene, CDR3 protein.

TRBV6-2/TRBV6-3	TRBJ1-2	CASSWAGQESYGYTF
TRBV20-1	TRBJ1-5	CSAKGLSGQPQHF
TRBV7-9	TRBJ2-7	CASSPPGQWGEQYF
TRBV30	TRBJ2-5	CAWRPTRTQGAQYF
TRBV9	TRBJ1-1	CASSPGQVGTEAFF
TRBV15	TRBJ2-1	CATSRGEWDEQFF
TRBV20-1	TRBJ2-7	CSATPQAYEQYF
TRBV20-1	TRBJ2-4	CSTYGGDAKNIQYF
TRBV28	TRBJ1-6	CASSLLQGTNSPLHF
TRBV20-1	TRBJ1-6	CSASPTTGDSPLHF
TRBV7-9	TRBJ2-2	CASSPKEFPGLAGRTGELFF
TRBV11-2	TRBJ2-3	CTSSPRGPSTDTRYF
TRBV7-2	TRBJ2-4	CASSTGDIQYF
TRBV30	TRBJ1-4	CAWSVIQYNEKLFF
TRBV20-1	TRBJ2-7	CSASLPGAHEQYF
TRBV2	TRBJ2-5	CVGSSGEYQETQYF
TRBV20-1	TRBJ2-1	CSALHSSYNEQFF
TRBV12-3/TRBV12-4	TRBJ1-2	CASSRDSDDYGYTF
TRBV20-1	TRBJ2-3	CSAWDSRTDTQYF
TRBV7-9	TRBJ1-2	CASSLTGLGTDYGYTF
TRBV5-8	TRBJ1-1	CASSLAVGAGNTEAFF
TRBV5-1	TRBJ2-5	CASSLVGDQETQYF
TRBV20-1	-	CSAVRLAGVYEQYF
TRBV19	TRBJ1-1	CASSDSLNTEAFF
TRBV6-1	TRBJ1-5	CASSPVRALFNQPQHF
TRBV7-3	TRBJ2-5	CASSKTGLREETQYF
TRBV5-1	TRBJ1-4	CASSLHASTNEKLFF
TRBV4-1	TRBJ1-5	CASSQAGQLEGQPQHF
TRBV27	TRBJ2-7	CASSQIGQGRNEQYF
TRBV19	TRBJ1-1	CASSIGGVGGNTEAFF
TRBV11-2	TRBJ1-2	CASSFPGGQNYGYTF
TRBV4-2	TRBJ2-3	CASSQDRSSGNTDTQYF
TRBV25-1	TRBJ1-1	CASSVTGGTTEAFF